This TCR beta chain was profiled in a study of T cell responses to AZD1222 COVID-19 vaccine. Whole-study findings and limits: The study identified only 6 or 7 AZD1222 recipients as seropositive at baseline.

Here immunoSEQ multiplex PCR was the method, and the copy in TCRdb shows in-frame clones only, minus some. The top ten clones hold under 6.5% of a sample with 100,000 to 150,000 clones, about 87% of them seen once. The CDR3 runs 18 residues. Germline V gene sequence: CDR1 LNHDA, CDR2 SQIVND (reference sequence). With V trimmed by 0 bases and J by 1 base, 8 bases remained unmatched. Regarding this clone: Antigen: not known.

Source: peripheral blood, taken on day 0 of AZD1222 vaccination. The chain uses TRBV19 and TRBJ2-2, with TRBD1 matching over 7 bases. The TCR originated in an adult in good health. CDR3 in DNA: TGTGCCAGTAGTATAGAGTTGGACAGGCCCTTGAACACCGGGGAGCTGTTTTTT. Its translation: CASSIELDRPLNTGELFF.